This entry lists 4 T cell receptor beta chains sequenced from one sample in a study of shared clonotypes between healthy human individuals. The repertoire was sequenced with immunoSEQ multiplex PCR; TCRdb's copy has only in-frame clones and lacks some. The table shows 2 million to 3 million clones, with 80% to 95% occurring only once. Sequencing was carried out using naive CD4+ T cells from PBMCs. Subset noted: CD45RA+ positively selected. The receptors shown here come from a man between 18 and 29 years old in good health. Some clones in this sample may be carry-over from other donors' samples.

J is TRBJ2-3 and V is TRBV5-4, with D uncertain. V was clipped by 4 bases and J by 3 bases, with 12 bases between them. The CDR3 runs 14 residues. CDR1 is SGHNT, CDR2 YYREEE, per germline (reference sequence). Here the CDR3 DNA reads TGTGCCAGCAGCCCCGTACCGGAGACAGATACGCAGTATTTT. This sequence encodes CASSPVPETDTQYF. The entire variable domain, with the rest obtained from reference TRBV5-4 and TRBJ2-3, is as follows: ETGVTQSPTHLIKTRGQQVTLRCSSQSGHNTVSWYQQALGQGPQFIFQYYREEENGRGNFPPRFSGLQFPNYSSELNVNALELDDSALYLCASSPVPETDTQYFGPGTRLTVL.

Points on this clone: Other DNA variants within this sample encode the same CDR3. The V call is TRBV2, the J call TRBJ2-5, with 8 bases fitting TRBD1. From germline, CDR1 is SNHLY and CDR2 FYNNEI. After removal of 4 bases from V and 0 bases from J, the junction contained 1 base not matched to a gene. There are 14 residues in the CDR3. The CDR3 loop reads CASSGQGYQETQYF. In nucleotides, the CDR3 is TGTGCCAGCAGTGGACAGGGGTACCAAGAGACCCAGTACTTC.

In this sample, this clone turned up once. The chain joins TRBV19 to TRBJ2-6; D is undetermined. V shed 7 bases and J shed 13 bases, with 20 bases lying between them. CDR1 is LNHDA and CDR2 is SQIVND in the germline V gene (reference sequence). CDR3 length: 14 residues. The CDR3 here is CASTLGLPPSVLTF. As DNA, the CDR3 is TGTGCCAGTACTCTAGGGTTACCCCCGAGTGTCCTGACTTTC.

The gene calls are TRBV5-4 and TRBJ2-5; the D call may be TRBD1 or TRBD2 (5 bases each). The germline V gene has CDR1 SGHNT and CDR2 YYREEE (reference sequence). V lost 2 bases and J 5 bases, leaving 19 bases between the germline ends. The CDR3 contains 16 residues. The chain's CDR3 is CASSFHNFGGLETQYF. CDR3 DNA sequence: TGTGCCAGCAGCTTTCATAATTTTGGGGGTTTGGAGACCCAGTACTTC.